This T cell receptor (beta chain) stems from a study of early T cells in non-severe SARS-CoV-2 infection. Overall study findings and caveats: The study's VDJdb matching favored anti-spike CD8 responses and missed private and CD4 specificities.

The CDR3 totals 15 residues. Germline CDR1 and CDR2: MDHEN and SYDVKM. V lost 5 bases to trimming and J lost 2 bases; unmatched junction nucleotides: 5. This clonotype occurred many times. Antigen: not known. Individual cDNA molecules were tagged with unique molecular identifiers, the study reported. TCRdb re-called the 5' RACE reads through MiXCR, storing one row per CDR3 protein. This sample has 30,000 to 40,000 distinct CDR3 sequences, with less than 6% found just once. The TCR comes from an adult who was a healthcare worker with PCR-confirmed SARS-CoV-2 infection or an uninfected control (not recorded which). V and J are TRBV28 and TRBJ2-1; 8 nucleotides line up with TRBD2. The input for sequencing was whole blood, taken at baseline. DNA of the CDR3: TGTGCCAGCAGTCCCCAACTAGCGGCCTACAATGAGCAGTTCTTC. Amino acids: CASSPQLAAYNEQFF.